Listed below are T cell receptor beta chains from one sample, sequenced in a study of persistence of HIV-infected CD4 T cells. No antigen has been identified for these receptors. Assay: immunoSEQ multiplex PCR; the TCRdb copy retains only in-frame clones and omits some. The table records over 15,000 clones, almost 65% of them present only once. The sequencing here drew on CD4+ T cells sorted from PBMCs after roughly 18-hour stimulation, taken from a patient who received antiretroviral therapy. All receptors come from an adult woman with HIV who was CMV-seropositive. Each CDR3 is given without its conserved first and last residue.

J	V	CDR3
TRBJ1-1	TRBV2	ASSERVLRTGGVLGRTEAF
TRBJ2-3	TRBV10-3	AIKPDLAATDTQY
TRBJ1-5	TRBV6-1	ASSDGASNQPQH
TRBJ1-6	TRBV6-5	ASSGVGPHGSPLH
TRBJ2-3	TRBV7-2	ASSLEGARGTDTQY
TRBJ1-4	TRBV4-2	ASSQVDRGRDEKLF
TRBJ1-1	TRBV6-5	ASSPNRGNTEAF
TRBJ1-1	TRBV6-6	ASKIQDLGTEAF
TRBJ1-4	TRBV2	ASKGTGDGKLF
TRBJ2-7	TRBV6-6	ASSRRGYEQY
TRBJ1-2	TRBV28	ASSAPQAGYT
TRBJ1-2	TRBV29-1	SVDRNRAMDGYT
TRBJ2-7	TRBV6-5	ASRTRQFEQY
TRBJ1-2	TRBV5-4	ASSLQGSDGYT
TRBJ2-1	TRBV11-3	ASSFGGFSGEQF
TRBJ2-2	TRBV30	AWSLTTGELF
TRBJ1-5	TRBV28	ASSTGGDNQPQH
TRBJ1-2	TRBV6-6	ASSLRPGQAGGWGYT
TRBJ1-2	TRBV2	ASTLGVRNYGYT
TRBJ1-6	TRBV27	ASSWRSNNSPLH
TRBJ2-3	TRBV12-3/TRBV12-4	ASRPTTGDTQY
TRBJ1-1	TRBV7-9	ASDKGGRNTEAF
TRBJ1-1	TRBV9	ASSRDEGARTEAF
TRBJ1-5	TRBV9	ASSVADGRYQPQH
TRBJ2-1	TRBV21-1	ASSKGTESGNEQF
TRBJ1-4	TRBV3-1/TRBV3-2	ASSQGGEKLF
TRBJ2-7	TRBV19	ASSIAQDLSHEQY
TRBJ1-1	TRBV7-2	ASSLIGGATEAF
TRBJ1-2	TRBV9	ASSASGTDLYYGYT
TRBJ1-5	TRBV18	ASSLQGDQPQH
TRBJ2-2	TRBV29-1	SVVDIPYTGELF
TRBJ1-1	TRBV9	ASSVVTEAF
TRBJ2-3	TRBV27	ASSPGAYGGTTDTQY
TRBJ1-2	TRBV20-1	SAREGGSYT
TRBJ2-1	TRBV5-1	ASSLGSVVNNEQF
TRBJ1-5	TRBV4-1	ASSQEQGRLSNQPQH
TRBJ2-1	TRBV30	AWSVRNEQF
TRBJ1-3	TRBV4-1	ASSRPSGSANTIY
TRBJ1-6	TRBV30	AWSVQGDSPLH
TRBJ1-2	TRBV18	ASSPADVGGYGYT
TRBJ1-1	TRBV18	ASSPQATGNTEAF
TRBJ1-2	TRBV27	ASRSSTGTGDGYT
TRBJ1-2	TRBV7-3	ASSLKAGPYGYT
TRBJ2-3	TRBV2	ASSALAGVTQY
TRBJ1-2	TRBV9	ASDPHGQGSGYT
TRBJ1-2	TRBV5-1	ASSDLYGGEGYT
TRBJ2-2	TRBV5-6	ASSLVGKRNTGELF
TRBJ2-3	TRBV19	ASSWGHRTDTQY
TRBJ1-5	TRBV6-1	ASSDQVHQPQH
TRBJ2-3	TRBV6-4	ASSFPGELSDTQY
TRBJ2-3	TRBV24-1	ATSDRTIRTSGGDSYTQY
TRBJ2-5	TRBV20-1	SARRQETQY
TRBJ1-5	TRBV11-2	ASSERPAFNQPQH